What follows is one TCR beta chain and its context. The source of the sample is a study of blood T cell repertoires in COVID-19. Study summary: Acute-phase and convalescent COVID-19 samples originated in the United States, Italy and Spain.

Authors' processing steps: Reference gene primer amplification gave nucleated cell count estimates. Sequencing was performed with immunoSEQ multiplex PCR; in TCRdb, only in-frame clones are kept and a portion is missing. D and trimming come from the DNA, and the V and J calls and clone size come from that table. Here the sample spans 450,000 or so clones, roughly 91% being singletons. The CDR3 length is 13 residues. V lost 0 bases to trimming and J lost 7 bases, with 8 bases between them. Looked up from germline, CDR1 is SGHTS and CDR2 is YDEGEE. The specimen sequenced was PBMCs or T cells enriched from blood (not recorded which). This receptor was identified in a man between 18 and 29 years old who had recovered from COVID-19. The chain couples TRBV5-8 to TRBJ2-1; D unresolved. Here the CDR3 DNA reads TGTGCCAGCAGCTTGGGAACGGAGAATGAGCAGTTCTTC. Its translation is CASSLGTENEQFF.